The 14 T cell receptor beta chains given below trace back to one sample, sequenced in a study of human T cells and chemical hapten exposure. Using its own MiXCR run on the RACE reads, TCRdb lists one record per CDR3 protein. The sample yields about 77,000 distinct CDR3 sequences, approximately 8.6% seen once. Time point here: healthy volunteer bleed at 6 weeks. The authors' total RNA extraction used unfractionated whole blood. The specimen was whole blood. The receptor source for this set is a female donor in good health. Some clones in this sample may be carry-over from other donors' samples.

This clonotype was found many times. DNA for the CDR3: TGTGCCAGCAGTTTCGGGGGGCGGTCATTAAGAGCTTTCTTT. This codes for CASSFGGRSLRAFF. The chain links TRBV28 to TRBJ1-1; possibly TRBD1 for D (6 bases). The CDR3 has 14 amino acids. Germline V CDR1 and CDR2: MDHEN, SYDVKM. Trimming cost V 3 bases and J 10 bases, with 18 bases left between them.

The V and J genes are TRBV19 and TRBJ1-5, with D uncertain. Per the germline V gene, CDR1 is LNHDA and CDR2 is SQIVND (reference sequence). This CDR3 comprises 13 residues. V dropped 0 bases and J dropped 4 bases, with 4 bases sitting between them. CDR3 sequence: CASSIEKNQPQHF. DNA of the CDR3: TGTGCCAGTAGTATAGAAAAGAATCAGCCCCAGCATTTT.

This clonotype was counted once. This may stem from a read error, because a much larger clone lies one nucleotide away. This chain uses TRBV6-1 with TRBJ1-5, with a tentative D call TRBD1 (6 bases). Germline V gene data show CDR1 as MNHNS and CDR2 as SASEGT. V dropped 4 bases and J dropped 0 bases, with 13 bases sitting between them. There are 16 residues in the CDR3. In nucleotides, the CDR3 is TGTGCCAGCAGTGTCCGGCCAGGGGATAGCAATCAGCCCCAGCATTTT. Its translation is CASSVRPGDSNQPQHF.

This clonotype was observed at least ten times. V usage is TRBV7-9 and J usage is TRBJ1-3; 7 bases are a match to TRBD1. Germline V gene sequence: CDR1 SEHNR, CDR2 FQNEAQ (reference sequence). The CDR3 is 14 residues long. The V and J ends lost 4 bases and 5 bases, in that order; junction bases with no gene match: 5. CDR3 DNA sequence: TGTGCCAGCAGCTCGCGGGACAGTAGAAACACCATATATTTT. It is translated as CASSSRDSRNTIYF.

Many counts were recorded for this clonotype. V is TRBV13 and J is TRBJ1-2, with TRBD1 identical over 8 bases. The CDR3 runs to 14 residues. The V gene end was trimmed by 4 bases and the J gene end by 3 bases; junction bases not matched to a gene: 4. Germline CDR1 and CDR2: PRHDT and FYEKMQ (reference sequence). CDR3 DNA: TGTGCCAGCAGCTACCAGACAGGGGACTATGGCTACACCTTC. Translating gives CASSYQTGDYGYTF.

This clonotype has a count of ten or more. The CDR3 DNA reads TGTGCCAGCACCGAGGGGGACAGGGGGCCGCGTGAGACCCAGTACTTC. The encoded protein is CASTEGDRGPRETQYF. The rearrangement links TRBV7-9 to TRBJ2-5, with 12 bases aligning to TRBD1. Germline assignment: CDR1 SEHNR and CDR2 FQNEAQ (reference sequence). This CDR3 is built from 16 residues. V lost 7 bases, J lost 5 bases, and 11 bases stayed unmatched.

This clonotype showed up many times. The gene calls are TRBV4-3 and TRBJ1-3; no clear D gene. Germline lookup yields CDR1 LGHNA and CDR2 YSLEER. This CDR3 is built from 13 residues. V dropped 0 bases and J dropped 4 bases, with 4 bases sitting between them. The chain's CDR3 is CASSQDGGNTIYF. CDR3 DNA: TGCGCCAGCAGCCAAGATGGGGGAAACACCATATATTTT.

The chain employs TRBV6-5 and TRBJ1-1; D ambiguous. Germline CDR1 MNHEY, CDR2 SVGAGI. This CDR3 has 16 residues. Deletions cut 6 bases from V and 1 base from J, with 18 bases between. The CDR3 protein is CASSTTLNVGNTEAFF. The DNA for the CDR3 is TGTGCCAGCAGCACAACGCTGAACGTGGGGAACACTGAAGCTTTCTTT.

V gene TRBV20-1 combines with J gene TRBJ1-6; D is possibly TRBD1 (6 bases). The CDR3 length is 13 residues. The V gene lost 2 bases and the J gene lost 8 bases, with 10 bases spanning the gap. Germline CDR1 reads DFQATT; CDR2 reads SNEGSKA (reference sequence). The CDR3 DNA reads as TGCAGTGCTAGAAGGGGGTATGATTCACCCCTCCACTTT. It translates to CSARRGYDSPLHF.

There are many counts of this clonotype. The rearrangement uses TRBV27 and TRBJ1-2; 9 nucleotides agree with TRBD1. Germline-derived CDR1 and CDR2 are MNHEY and SMNVEV (reference sequence). V was clipped by 4 bases and J by 4 bases; unmatched bases: 7. The CDR3 is 15 residues long. DNA for the CDR3: TGTGCCAGCAGTTGGAGGACAGGGGATGGCTATGGCTACACCTTC. This encodes CASSWRTGDGYGYTF.

This clonotype was counted only a few times. The V call is TRBV4-3, the J call TRBJ1-1; weak D call: TRBD1 (5 bases). V was clipped by 3 bases and J by 5 bases, with 13 bases between them. The CDR3 is made up of 14 amino acids. Germline loops: CDR1 LGHNA, CDR2 YSLEER. The CDR3 region has the DNA TGCGCCAGCAGCCAGGAGGTCGGGGGAACTGAAGCTTTCTTT. Translating it yields CASSQEVGGTEAFF.

The chain has TRBV10-3 and TRBJ2-7, with a weak D call TRBD2 (6 bases). Germline V CDR1 and CDR2: ENHRY, SYGVKD. V was shortened by 0 bases and J by 5 bases, with 8 bases between the two germline ends. CDR3 length: 13 residues. In nucleotides, the CDR3 is TGTGCCATCAGTGAGTCTACGGGGGACGAGCAGTACTTC. Its translation is CAISESTGDEQYF.

At least ten counts were recorded for this clonotype. This CDR3 is CASSFPGTGGSGGYTF. CDR3 nucleotides: TGTGCCAGCAGTTTCCCCGGGACAGGGGGCTCGGGGGGCTACACCTTC. The chain joins TRBV12-3 or TRBV12-4 to TRBJ1-2; TRBD1 aligns across 12 bases. This CDR3 spans 16 amino acids. After removal of 3 bases from V and 8 bases from J, the junction contained 10 bases not matched to a gene.

The sample holds a few counts of this clonotype. V is TRBV5-1 and J is TRBJ2-1, with 10 bases identical to TRBD2. The CDR3 has 14 amino acids. Germline V gene sequence: CDR1 SGHRS, CDR2 YFSETQ. Unmatched junction bases numbered 4, after V lost 1 base and J lost 9 bases. DNA for the CDR3: TGCGCCAGCAGCTTGATAGCGGGGGGCATTGAGCAGTTCTTC. Protein product: CASSLIAGGIEQFF.